This TCR beta chain was profiled in a study of cytomegalovirus exposure and HLA in healthy donors. Study outcomes and limitations: TCR clusters originating in the first cohort tended to co-occur in the roughly 110 validation repertoires, according to a later analysis.

CDR1 LNHNV and CDR2 YYDKDF come from the germline V gene (reference sequence). V gave up 0 bases and J gave up 2 bases, with 11 bases separating them. This CDR3 spans 16 amino acids. Clones were read by immunoSEQ multiplex PCR, and TCRdb kept only the in-frame ones, dropping some. Found here are some 210,000 clones, over 65% of them singletons; the top ten hold 5.5% to 7%. As to this clone: Its target is not known.

The TCR was taken from a woman under 30 in good health and CMV-seronegative. Source material: PBMCs. The gene calls are TRBV15 and TRBJ2-1; the D gene is possibly TRBD1 (6 bases). The CDR3 reads CATSREGRGAYNEQFF. The CDR3 DNA reads TGTGCCACCAGCAGAGAGGGCAGGGGAGCCTACAATGAGCAGTTCTTC. Supplemented by reference TRBV15 and TRBJ2-1, the full variable domain reads DAMVIQNPRYQVTQFGKPVTLSCSQTLNHNVMYWYQQKSSQAPKLLFHYYDKDFNNEADTPDNFQSRRPNTSFCFLDIRSPGLGDTAMYLCATSREGRGAYNEQFFGPGTRLTVL.